The 24 T cell receptor beta chains below all came from one sample that was sequenced in a study of CD8 T cells in ankylosing spondylitis (TCRdb year 2017). The protocol used for the library was 5' RACE. Sequencing was performed on an Illumina HiSeq 2500. TCRdb reanalyzed the raw reads on its own, using fastp at Q25 for trimming and MiXCR for clone calling, and kept in-frame beta chains. Merged by CDR3 protein, the rows form single entries marked with the most common genes and DNA. The sample profile shows 150,000 to 200,000 distinct CDR3 sequences; approximately 16% of them were found once. Approximately 7.6% of the sample lies in the top ten. Sequencing was performed on blood, either unsorted or a sorted T cell fraction (not recorded which). Receptor source: a male donor with ankylosing spondylitis or in good health (not recorded which).

This clonotype was seen a few times. The rearrangement links TRBV12-3 or TRBV12-4 to TRBJ1-5; D perhaps matches TRBD1 (6 bases). This CDR3 comprises 14 residues. The V end lost 5 bases, the J end lost 3 bases, and 11 bases lay between the germline ends. The CDR3 loop is CASSTGTNNQPQHF. The DNA of the CDR3 is TGTGCCAGCAGTACCGGGACAAACAATCAGCCCCAGCATTTT.

V usage is TRBV9 and J usage is TRBJ2-7, with 8 bases identical to TRBD1. CDR3 size: 14 residues. Looked up from germline, CDR1 is SGDLS and CDR2 is YYNGEE. V was pared by 1 base and J by 6 bases, with 6 bases of the junction left unmatched. CDR3 in DNA: TGTGCCAGCAGCGTATCCGGGACAGGTGGCGAGCAGTACTTC. Translated, it gives CASSVSGTGGEQYF.

This clonotype appeared a few times. This sequence joins TRBV7-2 and TRBJ2-1; D perhaps matches TRBD1 (5 bases). The CDR3 has 15 amino acids. Germline CDR1 is SGHTA and CDR2 is FQGNSA. V shed 5 bases and J shed 9 bases, with 20 bases lying between them. CDR3 bases: TGTGCCAGCAGCCCAGGACAAATATTAGGCGGTGAGCAGTTCTTC. Amino acids: CASSPGQILGGEQFF.

This clonotype has a count of ten or more. CDR3 amino acids: CASSLGTAYNEQFF. CDR3 DNA: TGTGCCAGCAGTTTAGGCACAGCCTACAATGAGCAGTTCTTC. The chain employs TRBV27 and TRBJ2-1, with D uncertain. In germline, CDR1 is MNHEY, CDR2 SMNVEV (reference sequence). V gave up 2 bases and J gave up 2 bases, with 7 bases separating them. CDR3 length: 14 residues.

The sample holds many counts of this clonotype. The chain couples TRBV4-1 to TRBJ1-4; D gene uncertain. V was pared by 4 bases and J by 0 bases, with 9 bases between. The CDR3 covers 15 residues. From germline, CDR1 is MGHRA and CDR2 YSYEKL. For the CDR3, the DNA is TGCGCCAGCAGCCCCAACACAGCAACTAATGAAAAACTGTTTTTT. Protein: CASSPNTATNEKLFF.

This clonotype turned up a few times. The chain combines TRBV7-2 with TRBJ1-3; D perhaps matches TRBD1 (5 bases). Germline loops: CDR1 SGHTA, CDR2 FQGNSA. This CDR3 spans 14 amino acids. V lost 6 bases and J lost 6, with 15 bases in between. CDR3 bases: TGTGCCAGCAGTCCCCTGTTGGGGGAAAACACCATATATTTT. This encodes CASSPLLGENTIYF.

This clonotype was detected ten times or more. CDR3 sequence: CSASSVGSEAFF. DNA for the CDR3: TGCAGTGCTAGTTCCGTGGGGTCCGAAGCTTTCTTT. The chain links TRBV20-1 to TRBJ1-1, with no clear D. Germline CDR1 DFQATT, CDR2 SNEGSKA (reference sequence). The CDR3 runs to 12 residues. The V end was cut by 3 bases, the J end by 8 bases, with 13 bases between.

The table lists this clonotype with many counts. The V call is TRBV28, the J call TRBJ1-3; 9 nucleotides align to TRBD1. CDR1 and CDR2 from the germline V gene are MDHEN and SYDVKM. This CDR3 region has 15 residues. Trimming took 4 bases from V and 4 from J; bases not matched to a gene: 5. CDR3: CASSSGTGLGNTIYF. The CDR3 bases are TGTGCCAGCAGTTCCGGGACAGGGCTCGGAAACACCATATATTTT.

The table lists this clonotype with a few counts. The rearrangement joins TRBV20-1 to TRBJ2-1, with D unresolved. This CDR3 has 14 amino acids. Trimming took off 1 base at V and 6 bases at J, with 13 bases between the two ends. CDR1 is DFQATT, CDR2 SNEGSKA, per germline (reference sequence). CDR3 sequence: CSARVFSAANEQFF. CDR3 DNA: TGCAGTGCTAGAGTATTCTCCGCCGCCAATGAGCAGTTCTTC.

The V gene is TRBV5-5, the J gene TRBJ2-2; 7 bases line up with TRBD2. V gave up 2 bases and J gave up 3 bases; unmatched junction bases: 4. Looked up from germline, CDR1 is SGHKS and CDR2 is YYEKEE (reference sequence). This CDR3 spans 15 amino acids. CDR3 amino acids: CASSFIRGDTGELFF. In nucleotides, the CDR3 is TGTGCCAGCAGCTTTATCCGGGGGGACACCGGGGAGCTGTTTTTT.

The CDR3 loop is CASSYWTVNQPQHF. CDR3 nucleotides: TGTGCCAGCAGTTACTGGACAGTTAATCAGCCCCAGCATTTT. The rearrangement joins TRBV6-5 to TRBJ1-5; tentatively, D is TRBD1 (6 bases). The CDR3 totals 14 residues. V lost 1 base to trimming and J lost 4 bases, with 8 bases between them. The germline V gene encodes CDR1 MNHEY and CDR2 SVGAGI.

This clonotype was detected a few times. The V and J genes are TRBV12-3 or TRBV12-4 and TRBJ2-6, with D uncertain. Trimming took off 6 bases at V and 0 bases at J, with 9 bases between the two ends. CDR3 length equals 15 residues. The CDR3 is CASRILSSGANVLTF. The CDR3 DNA sequence: TGTGCCAGCAGGATACTGAGCTCTGGGGCCAACGTCCTGACTTTC.

This clonotype has a count of ten or more. The chain couples TRBV5-1 to TRBJ2-2; D not resolved. Trimming removed 0 bases at V and 7 bases at J, with 7 bases between. The CDR3 covers 13 residues. From germline, CDR1 is SGHRS and CDR2 YFSETQ. CDR3: CASSLGQLGELFF. CDR3 nucleotide sequence: TGCGCCAGCAGCTTGGGCCAGCTCGGGGAGCTGTTTTTT.

This clonotype showed up many times. This chain uses TRBV5-1 with TRBJ2-3, with D possibly TRBD1 on 6 matching bases. Trimming removed 1 base from V and 0 bases from J, with 12 bases in between. Germline V gene lookup returns CDR1 SGHRS and CDR2 YFSETQ. The CDR3 consists of 16 residues. The CDR3 region is CASSLFPGASTDTQYF. The CDR3 DNA sequence: TGCGCCAGCAGCTTGTTCCCAGGGGCCAGCACAGATACGCAGTATTTT.

This clonotype has at least ten counts. The genes are TRBV2 and TRBJ2-3, with D perhaps matching TRBD2 (6 bases). Deletions cut 3 bases from V and 2 bases from J, with 12 bases between. Germline loops: CDR1 SNHLY, CDR2 FYNNEI. The CDR3 runs to 15 residues. CDR3 in DNA: TGTGCCAGCAGTGAGCGGGACTCTTCCACAGATACGCAGTATTTT. It codes for CASSERDSSTDTQYF.

This clonotype appeared many times. This chain uses TRBV18 with TRBJ2-1; D uncertain. Germline CDR1 is KGHSH and CDR2 is LQKENI. The V end was cut by 4 bases, the J end by 8 bases, with 18 bases between. CDR3 length: 15 residues. The DNA for the CDR3 is TGTGCCAGCTCACTCAGCTCCACTAACACGTATGAGCAGTTCTTC. Translated: CASSLSSTNTYEQFF.

There are a few counts of this clonotype. The CDR3 sequence is CASSPGQGTYGYTF. CDR3 nucleotides: TGTGCCAGCAGCCCGGGACAGGGAACCTATGGCTACACCTTC. This chain uses TRBV7-2 with TRBJ1-2, with 9 bases that match TRBD1. In germline, CDR1 is SGHTA, CDR2 FQGNSA. The CDR3 is 14 amino acids. Unmatched junction bases numbered 5, after V lost 5 bases and J lost 4 bases.

This clonotype was recorded many times. CDR3 sequence: CASGHVGNYEQYF. The CDR3 coding sequence is TGCGCCAGCGGACATGTGGGGAACTACGAGCAGTACTTC. V and J are TRBV5-1 and TRBJ2-7; D perhaps matches TRBD1 (5 bases). The CDR3 sequence is 13 residues long. Germline V gene sequence: CDR1 SGHRS, CDR2 YFSETQ. The ends were cut back, 7 bases at V and 3 bases at J, with 14 bases in the middle.

This clonotype was seen once. This chain uses TRBV29-1 with TRBJ2-7; D unresolved. From germline, CDR1 is SQVTM and CDR2 ANQGSEA. The CDR3 has 12 amino acids. V lost 1 base and J lost 2, with 6 bases in between. CDR3 sequence reads: CSVEGITYEQYF. In DNA form, the CDR3 reads TGCAGCGTTGAAGGCATAACCTACGAGCAGTACTTC.

The V and J genes are TRBV5-1 and TRBJ1-1; a possible D gene is TRBD1 (6 bases). The CDR3 contains 14 residues. In germline, CDR1 is SGHRS, CDR2 YFSETQ. Trimming cost V 4 bases and J 0 bases, with 10 bases left between them. The CDR3 region is CASSTGTLNTEAFF. The CDR3 DNA reads TGCGCCAGCAGCACCGGGACACTGAACACTGAAGCTTTCTTT.

The chain joins TRBV12-3 or TRBV12-4 to TRBJ2-1, with 8 bases identical to TRBD2. The CDR3 is 13 amino acids. J gave up 11 bases and V 5 bases, and 8 bases lay outside the gene matches. The CDR3 nucleotides are TGTGCCAGCAGTCCTTCGACTAGCGCCCAGCAGTTCTTC. This encodes CASSPSTSAQQFF.

Ten or more counts support this clonotype. The CDR3 DNA is TGTGCCAGCAGTTACTCGAACGGAGTCTCCTACGAGCAGTACTTC. Translating gives CASSYSNGVSYEQYF. V is TRBV6-5 and J is TRBJ2-7, with D hard to call. CDR3 length: 15 residues. Trimming shortened V by 0 bases and J by 0 bases, and 9 bases separated the two germline ends. Germline lookup yields CDR1 MNHEY and CDR2 SVGAGI.

This chain links TRBV5-1 with TRBJ2-2; no firm D call. CDR3 size: 14 residues. V was cut by 2 bases and J by 5 bases, with 10 bases left in between. Germline lookup yields CDR1 SGHRS and CDR2 YFSETQ. DNA of the CDR3: TGCGCCAGCAGCTTTAAGGCGGCGACCGGGGAGCTGTTTTTT. It translates to CASSFKAATGELFF.

Many counts were recorded for this clonotype. V gene TRBV12-3 or TRBV12-4 combines with J gene TRBJ2-7; possibly TRBD2 for D (5 bases). V was shortened by 1 base and J by 6 bases, with 19 bases between the two germline ends. The CDR3 covers 16 residues. In DNA, the CDR3 is TGTGCCAGCAGTTTAGGTCTCGGGGTATCGGATCGCGAGCAGTACTTC. Its protein is CASSLGLGVSDREQYF.